Below are 30 T cell receptor beta chains sequenced from a single sample in a study of tumor and adjacent non-tumor tissue in lung cancer. No cell sorting was done before RNA was extracted from the tissue. Three rounds of nested PCR, following a modified ARM-PCR protocol, produced the TCRbeta library. TCRdb ran MiXCR on the multiplex PCR reads and lists one entry per CDR3 protein. This table has under 95,000 distinct CDR3 sequences, less than 75% appearing once. Source material: lung tumor tissue. The receptors were sampled from a man aged 55 to 70 with non-small cell lung cancer.

About this clonotype: The junction departs from the called germline gene at one end, perhaps through a read error. The chain recombines TRBV5-1 with TRBJ1-5, with a weak D call TRBD1 (6 bases). The CDR3 consists of 15 residues. Germline CDR1 reads SGHRS; CDR2 reads YFSETQ. In DNA form, the CDR3 reads TGCGCCAGCAGCTTGGAAGGGGGGCCGAATCAGACCCAGCATTTT. Protein: CASSLEGGPNQTQHF.

This clonotype has at least ten counts. The chain recombines TRBV20-1 with TRBJ1-6, with TRBD1 matching over 9 bases. Germline CDR1 is DFQATT and CDR2 is SNEGSKA (reference sequence). Losses at the gene ends were 6 bases for V and 6 bases for J; bases not matched to a gene: 3. The CDR3 extends over 13 amino acids. The CDR3 DNA reads TGCAGTGCCGTGACAGGGGGTAATTCACCCCTCCACTTT. This gives the protein CSAVTGGNSPLHF.

V and J are TRBV7-3 and TRBJ1-1; D is perhaps TRBD1 (6 bases). The CDR3 is 14 amino acids. Per germline, CDR1 SGHTA and CDR2 FQGTGA. V dropped 7 bases and J dropped 5 bases, with 17 bases sitting between them. CDR3 nucleotides: TGTGCCAGCACCGCGATGGGGGGGGCAACTGAAGCTTTCTTT. Protein sequence: CASTAMGGATEAFF. The whole variable domain, filled in from reference TRBV7-3 and TRBJ1-1, reads GAGVSQTPSNKVTEKGKYVELRCDPISGHTALYWYRQSLGQGPEFLIYFQGTGAADDSGLPNDRFFAVRPEGSVSTLKIQRTERGDSAVYLCASTAMGGATEAFFGQGTRLTVV.

A remark on this clonotype: A read error may produce the germline difference seen at one junction end. The rearrangement links TRBV11-1 to TRBJ2-7; D perhaps matches TRBD2 (5 bases). The CDR3 covers 14 residues. Per the germline V gene, CDR1 is SGHAT and CDR2 is FQDESV (reference sequence). CDR3 residues: CDSNFPSGAYEQYF. CDR3 DNA sequence: TGTGACAGCAACTTTCCCAGCGGCGCCTACGAGCAGTACTTC.

CDR3 DNA sequence: TGTGCCAGCAGCTTAGCAACAGGGAGGGTCTCCTACAATGAGCAGTTCTTC. Amino acids: CASSLATGRVSYNEQFF. The V and J genes are TRBV7-2 and TRBJ2-1; maybe TRBD2 (7 bases). Germline V lookup: CDR1 SGHTA, CDR2 FQGNSA. Trimming shortened V by 0 bases and J by 0 bases, and 12 bases separated the two germline ends. This CDR3 has 17 residues.

As concerns this clonotype: The CDR3 ends on some other residue instead of the conserved phenylalanine or tryptophan, so this is likely a read error. V usage is TRBV30 and J usage is TRBJ2-1, with D perhaps TRBD2 (5 bases). The CDR3 is 15 amino acids. Germline CDR1 reads GTSNPN; CDR2 reads SVGIG (reference sequence). CDR3: CAWSVRVRGNNKQFL. CDR3 in DNA: TGTGCCTGGAGTGTACGAGTTAGAGGGAACAATAAGCAGTTCTTA.

This clonotype was detected only a few times. At one end the junction does not follow the germline gene, possibly because of a read error. The J gene is TRBJ1-6, the V gene TRBV6-5, with D unclear. The CDR3 is 14 residues long. CDR1 is MNHEY and CDR2 is SVGAGI in the germline V gene. The CDR3 sequence is CASSYQEYNLPIHF. CDR3 nucleotides: TGTGCCAGCAGTTACCAGGAGTATAATTTACCCATCCACTTT.

About this clonotype itself: At one of its ends the junction is not consistent with the germline gene, which may arise from a read error. The chain has TRBV4-1 and TRBJ2-1, with a weak D call TRBD2 (5 bases). CDR3 size: 16 residues. Germline CDR1 reads MGHRA; CDR2 reads YSYEKL. The CDR3 DNA reads as TGCGCCAGCACCGCCGGGATGGCCAGCTCCTACAACGAGCAGTTCTTC. Protein: CASTAGMASSYNEQFF.

Remarks on this clonotype: Germline is not matched at one junction end, which may reflect a read error. The V and J genes are TRBV20-1 and TRBJ2-1; a possible D gene is TRBD2 (6 bases). Germline CDR1 reads DFQATT; CDR2 reads SNEGSKA (reference sequence). The CDR3 is made up of 13 amino acids. CDR3 protein: CSARERTINEQFF. CDR3 DNA: TGCAGCGCTAGAGAGCGGACTATCAATGAGCAGTTCTTC.

Concerning this clonotype: The CDR3 ends on some other residue instead of the conserved phenylalanine or tryptophan, so this is likely a read error. CDR3 coding DNA: TGCGCCAGCGGCCAAGCTAGCAACATTGAAGCTTTCTAT. Its translation: CASGQASNIEAFY. J is TRBJ1-1 and V is TRBV4-1; D gene uncertain. This CDR3 is 13 amino acids long. Germline CDR1 MGHRA, CDR2 YSYEKL.

This clonotype was seen a handful of times. This rearrangement joins TRBV2 to TRBJ1-4; unclear D gene. The germline V and J ends were trimmed by 6 bases and 3 bases, with 11 bases remaining between them. This CDR3 has 14 residues. From germline, CDR1 is SNHLY and CDR2 FYNNEI. CDR3 sequence (DNA): TGTGCCAGCAGCCCTCGGTATTCTAATGAAAAACTGTTTTTT. Protein: CASSPRYSNEKLFF.

The chain uses TRBV29-1 and TRBJ2-7, with 9 bases aligning to TRBD2. The CDR3 contains 14 residues. Germline V gene data show CDR1 as SQVTM and CDR2 as ANQGSEA. The CDR3 coding sequence is TGCAGTGTTAGACTAGCGGAAGGTGGGGGCGAGCAGTACTTC. This codes for CSVRLAEGGGEQYF.

The rearrangement uses TRBV18 and TRBJ2-7; D may be TRBD1 (5 bases). The length of the CDR3 is 12 residues. Trimming shortened V by 6 bases and J by 4 bases, and 10 bases separated the two germline ends. The germline V gene has CDR1 KGHSH and CDR2 LQKENI. The DNA of the CDR3 is TGTGCCAGCTCCAACGGACAATACGAGCAGTACTTC. Its protein is CASSNGQYEQYF.

A word on this clonotype: The junction differs from germline at one of its ends, possibly a read error. The V gene is TRBV29-1, the J gene TRBJ2-5, with D possibly being TRBD1 (9 bases). Germline values: CDR1 SQVTM, CDR2 ANQGSEA. This CDR3 region has 18 residues. The CDR3 loop reads CSVVGTRDRAGHQVTQYF. The DNA for the CDR3 is TGCAGCGTAGTGGGGACTAGGGACAGGGCCGGTCACCAAGTGACCCAATACTTC.

For this clonotype: One junction end disagrees with the germline gene, perhaps due to a read error. DNA for the CDR3: TGTGCCAGCAGCTTATTCAGGGACAGCATAGTTAACACTGAAGCCTTCTTC. Encoded protein: CASSLFRDSIVNTEAFF. The chain is built from TRBV11-1 and TRBJ1-1; 7 bases fit TRBD1. The V gene's germline CDR1 is SGHAT and CDR2 FQDESV (reference sequence). There are 17 residues in the CDR3.

J is TRBJ2-1 and V is TRBV5-6; 9 bases agree with TRBD2. CDR1 and CDR2 (germline): SGHDT, YYEEEE. CDR3 length: 16 amino acids. V shed 6 bases and J 8 bases; nucleotides not matched to a gene: 15. In nucleotides, the CDR3 is TGTGCCAGCACCTTAACGGGCGGGAGGGCCACAGATGAGCAGTTCTTC. The encoded protein is CASTLTGGRATDEQFF.

In regard to this clonotype: A read error may explain this, as a much larger clone is one base away. The rearrangement joins TRBV5-1 to TRBJ2-1; D not certain. Germline V gene lookup returns CDR1 SGHRS and CDR2 YFSETQ. There are 18 residues in the CDR3. In DNA, the CDR3 is TGCGCCAGCAGGTTGGCCAATAGTCTGGCAGGACCCTACAATGAGCAGTTCTTC. It encodes CASRLANSLAGPYNEQFF.

With regard to this clonotype: This likely comes from a read error, as the CDR3 has no conserved phenylalanine or tryptophan at its end. Because the CDR3's place on the DNA is in doubt, the DNA is left out and the CDR3 is given as listed by TCRdb. The J gene is TRBJ2-3, the V gene TRBV11-2. Germline-derived CDR1 and CDR2 are SGHAT and FQNNGV. Counting both end residues, the CDR3 totals 13 amino acids. Here the CDR3 reads CASIETGTDTQYS.

This clonotype was seen many times. The V and J genes are TRBV29-1 and TRBJ1-2, with TRBD1 matching over 8 bases. Germline V lookup: CDR1 SQVTM, CDR2 ANQGSEA. The CDR3 spans 12 residues. V lost 8 bases, J lost 8 bases, and 10 bases stayed unmatched. CDR3 loop: CSPLSGGRGYTF. As DNA, the CDR3 is TGCAGCCCCCTCTCAGGGGGCCGAGGCTACACCTTC. The full variable domain, in which reference TRBV29-1 and TRBJ1-2 provide the parts outside the CDR3, is SAVISQKPSRDICQRGTSLTIQCQVDSQVTMMFWYRQQPGQSLTLIATANQGSEATYESGFVIDKFPISRPNLTFSTLTVSNMSPEDSSIYLCSPLSGGRGYTFGSGTRLTVV.

As to this clonotype: An end of the junction does not agree with germline; a read error may underlie this. This chain uses TRBV7-3 with TRBJ2-7; the D gene is possibly TRBD2 (5 bases). Germline assignment: CDR1 SGHTA and CDR2 FQGTGA. The CDR3 loop spans 14 amino acids. The CDR3 protein is CVSSLGGCGYEQYF. The DNA of the CDR3 is TGTGTCAGCAGCTTAGGAGGTTGCGGATACGAGCAGTACTTC.

Concerning this clonotype itself: The junction departs from germline at one end; a sequencing error may be responsible. The chain has TRBV4-2 and TRBJ1-2; D might be TRBD1 (6 bases). The CDR3 is 17 residues long. CDR1 LGHNA and CDR2 YNFKEQ come from the germline V gene. In nucleotides, the CDR3 is TGTTCCAGCAGCCAGGGACTAAAAGCGGGGGGCCGCTATGGCTACACCTTC. It encodes CSSSQGLKAGGRYGYTF.

The chain is built from TRBV6-2 or TRBV6-3 and TRBJ2-7; D not resolved. The CDR3 is 16 amino acids. The germline V gene has CDR1 MNHEY and CDR2 SVGEGT. CDR3 sequence (DNA): TGTACCTGCATTAAACACAGTGTACGAGGATCCTACGAGCAGTACTTC. Its translation: CTCIKHSVRGSYEQYF.

With regard to this clonotype: A much more abundant neighbour one base away suggests this may be a read error. The V and J genes are TRBV7-9 and TRBJ2-7; maybe TRBD2 (7 bases). CDR3 length equals 14 residues. The germline gives CDR1 SEHNR, CDR2 FQNEAQ (reference sequence). The CDR3 region is CAISVREGGYEQYF. CDR3 coding DNA: TGTGCCATCAGCGTCAGGGAGGGGGGCTACGAGCAGTACTTC. Variable domain in full (rest from reference TRBV7-9 and TRBJ2-7): DTGVSQNPRHKITKRGQNVTFRCDPISEHNRLYWYRQTLGQGPEFLTYFQNEAQLEKSRLLSDRFSAERPKGSFSTLEIQRTEQGDSAMYLCAISVREGGYEQYFGPGTRLTVT.

There are a few counts of this clonotype. A read error may be the cause here, since a much bigger clone is one base away. The CDR3 end shows no conserved phenylalanine or tryptophan, and so a read error is likely. The rearrangement links TRBV12-3 or TRBV12-4 to TRBJ2-7; the match to TRBD1 covers 8 bases. V was clipped by 6 bases and J by 4 bases; unmatched bases: 11. This CDR3 is 15 amino acids long. The CDR3: CASSNLGQGGYEQYS. DNA for the CDR3: TGTGCCAGCAGCAACCTAGGACAGGGAGGATACGAGCAGTACTCC.

To note about this clonotype: Being one base from a much bigger clone, this may be a read error. J is TRBJ1-5 and V is TRBV29-1; D is unresolved. The CDR3 runs 13 residues. Germline assignment: CDR1 SQVTM and CDR2 ANQGSEA. As DNA, the CDR3 is TGCAGCGTTGCTAAGGAGGGCAATCAGCACCAGCATTTT. Amino acid sequence: CSVAKEGNQHQHF. Full variable domain (remainder filled in from reference TRBV29-1 and TRBJ1-5): SAVISQKPSRDICQRGTSLTIQCQVDSQVTMMFWYRQQPGQSLTLIATANQGSEATYESGFVIDKFPISRPNLTFSTLTVSNMSPEDSSIYLCSVAKEGNQHQHFGDGTRLSIL.

This clonotype was counted at least ten times. The chain employs TRBV6-5 and TRBJ1-3; tentative D call: TRBD1 (5 bases). This CDR3 region has 15 residues. V was pared by 4 bases and J by 0 bases, with 10 bases between. CDR1 is MNHEY and CDR2 is SVGAGI in the germline V gene. CDR3 sequence (DNA): TGTGCCAGCAGTTTACAGGCTTTCTCTGGAAACACCATATATTTT. It codes for CASSLQAFSGNTIYF.

This chain connects TRBV6-5 to TRBJ2-7; perhaps D is TRBD1 or TRBD2 (7 bases each). The CDR3 spans 15 residues. Germline V gives CDR1 MNHEY, CDR2 SVGAGI. The CDR3 spells CTSEKDRDPGYEQYF. CDR3 DNA sequence: TGTACTAGCGAAAAAGACAGGGATCCGGGATACGAGCAGTACTTC.

A note on this clonotype: A clone one base away is much larger, so this may be a read error. No conserved phenylalanine or tryptophan ends this CDR3, so it is likely a read error. The V call is TRBV20-1, the J call TRBJ1-2; TRBD1 might be the D (5 bases). Germline V CDR1 and CDR2: DFQATT, SNEGSKA (reference sequence). The CDR3 has 12 amino acids. Trimming removed 6 bases from V and 8 bases from J, with 16 bases in between. The CDR3 coding sequence is TGCAGTGCCAAGCTAGCAGGGAACGGCTACACCTCC. It is translated as CSAKLAGNGYTS.

In the case of this clonotype: One end of the junction is discordant with germline, which a read error may explain. The chain recombines TRBV6-6 with TRBJ1-5; D not certain. Germline-derived CDR1 and CDR2 are MNHNY and SVGAGI (reference sequence). There are 14 residues in the CDR3. The CDR3 loop is CASMPGSGNQPQHF. The DNA of the CDR3 is TGTGCAAGCATGCCGGGTTCGGGCAATCAGCCCCAGCATTTT.

This clonotype was picked up many times. J is TRBJ2-3 and V is TRBV20-1, with 10 nucleotides matching TRBD2. Trimming removed 6 bases from V and 6 bases from J; junction bases left unmatched: 9. The CDR3 extends over 14 amino acids. Germline V lookup: CDR1 DFQATT, CDR2 SNEGSKA (reference sequence). CDR3 coding DNA: TGCAGTGCCAAGCGGGGGGGGTTTACGGATACGCAGTATTTT. This codes for CSAKRGGFTDTQYF.